The 17 T cell receptor beta chains in this list originate from one sample, sequenced in a study of T-cell reconstitution after alpha-beta-depleted transplantation in children. Unique molecular identifiers were incorporated during preparation of the TCRbeta library. TCRdb processed the PCR reads anew with MiXCR; each CDR3 protein has one entry. The sample contains 750,000 to 950,000 distinct CDR3 sequences, roughly 16% of which appear only once. Sequenced here: PBMCs, mostly from graft donor cells, sampled 360 days after TCRalphabeta/CD19-depleted stem cell transplant. The origin of the receptors is a male patient younger than 18 who had a stem cell transplant for acute lymphoblastic leukemia, so the T cells may come from the graft donor.

V is TRBV29-1 and J is TRBJ1-1, with D perhaps TRBD1 (6 bases). The CDR3 has 13 amino acids. V was shortened by 2 bases and J by 5 bases, with 12 bases between the two germline ends. The germline V gene encodes CDR1 SQVTM and CDR2 ANQGSEA. The CDR3 sequence is CSVERGGRTEAFF. The CDR3 coding sequence is TGCAGCGTTGAAAGGGGGGGAAGGACTGAAGCTTTCTTT.

The rearrangement links TRBV30 to TRBJ2-3; D not certain. Trimming stripped 3 bases from V and 2 bases from J, with 15 bases between. The CDR3 is made up of 15 amino acids. Germline lookup yields CDR1 GTSNPN and CDR2 SVGIG (reference sequence). The CDR3 bases are TGTGCCTGGAGGAATGCAATTAGTTCCACAGATACGCAGTATTTT. This encodes CAWRNAISSTDTQYF.

J is TRBJ2-5 and V is TRBV29-1; D assignment may be TRBD1 or TRBD2 (6 bases each). The CDR3 totals 15 residues. Germline assignment: CDR1 SQVTM and CDR2 ANQGSEA. Trimming took off 5 bases at V and 0 bases at J, with 16 bases between the two ends. CDR3 coding DNA: TGCAGCGTTCTAGGGGGGTGGAGTTACCAAGAGACCCAGTACTTC. This codes for CSVLGGWSYQETQYF.

The rearrangement links TRBV3-1 to TRBJ2-5; TRBD2 aligns across 7 bases. V lost 0 bases to trimming and J lost 4 bases; unmatched junction nucleotides: 14. Germline V CDR1 and CDR2: LGHDT, YNNKEL (reference sequence). The CDR3 has 18 residues. As DNA, the CDR3 is TGTGCCAGCAGCCAAGAAGGAGGGACGTTACTAGCGCCAGAGACCCAGTACTTC. Protein product: CASSQEGGTLLAPETQYF.

Only a few counts were recorded for this clonotype. The CDR3 loop reads CASSPLTDETSGYTF. As DNA, the CDR3 is TGTGCCAGCAGCCCACTCACCGATGAGACCAGTGGCTACACCTTC. This chain uses TRBV5-6 with TRBJ1-2, with unresolved D. This CDR3 region has 15 residues. Germline assignment: CDR1 SGHDT and CDR2 YYEEEE. Between the trimmed V and J ends, which lost 4 bases and 7 bases, there was a span of 20 bases.

This clonotype turned up a few times. The genes are TRBV27 and TRBJ2-7; tentatively, D is TRBD2 (6 bases). The CDR3 totals 16 residues. Germline V gene data show CDR1 as MNHEY and CDR2 as SMNVEV (reference sequence). V lost 2 bases to trimming and J lost 4 bases, with 18 bases between them. The chain's CDR3 is CASSLKEGQGTYEQYF. CDR3 DNA: TGTGCCAGCAGTTTAAAGGAGGGGCAGGGAACGTACGAGCAGTACTTC.

This chain connects TRBV4-2 to TRBJ2-5; D is perhaps TRBD1 (6 bases). This CDR3 is built from 15 residues. The germline gives CDR1 LGHNA, CDR2 YNFKEQ. Deletions cut 1 base from V and 1 base from J, with 10 bases between. The CDR3 DNA reads TGTGCCAGCAGCCAAGTGCCGACAGGCCAAGAGACCCAGTACTTC. Amino acid sequence: CASSQVPTGQETQYF.

The chain recombines TRBV19 with TRBJ2-7; D gene unclear. Trimming pared 3 bases from V and 2 bases from J, leaving 8 bases between. The CDR3 runs 13 residues. Germline CDR1 and CDR2: LNHDA and SQIVND (reference sequence). In DNA, the CDR3 is TGTGCCAGTAGTATCTCTACGGCCTACGAGCAGTACTTC. This encodes CASSISTAYEQYF. Full variable domain (missing parts from reference TRBV19 and TRBJ2-7): DGGITQSPKYLFRKEGQNVTLSCEQNLNHDAMYWYRQDPGQGLRLIYYSQIVNDFQKGDIAEGYSVSREKKESFPLTVTSAQKNPTAFYLCASSISTAYEQYFGPGTRLTVT.

The J gene is TRBJ2-5, the V gene TRBV5-1, with D unresolved. V lost 3 bases and J lost 11, with 17 bases in between. There are 13 residues in the CDR3. The germline CDR1 and CDR2 sequences are SGHRS and YFSETQ. Here the CDR3 DNA reads TGCGCCAGCAGCTCCCCGGACCGGTCGTCTCAGTACTTC. This codes for CASSSPDRSSQYF.

The chain carries TRBV11-3 and TRBJ2-1; 12 bases match TRBD2. The CDR3 spans 15 residues. Germline lookup yields CDR1 SGHNT and CDR2 YENEEA. With 5 bases clipped from V and 8 bases from J, the junction kept 7 bases outside the gene matches. The CDR3 DNA sequence: TGTGCCAGCAGCATCTCTAGCGGGAGGGGCCATGAGCAGTTCTTC. The encoded protein is CASSISSGRGHEQFF.

V usage is TRBV7-8 and J usage is TRBJ2-1, with D possibly TRBD2 on 5 matching bases. The CDR3 runs to 16 residues. The germline gives CDR1 SGHVS, CDR2 FQNEAQ. V was trimmed by 1 base and J by 2 bases, leaving 12 bases between them. CDR3 DNA: TGTGCCAGCAGCTTAGTAAGGCAGAGGGCCTACAATGAGCAGTTCTTC. Translating gives CASSLVRQRAYNEQFF.

This clonotype was detected a few times. This chain connects TRBV24-1 to TRBJ1-5, with 10 bases aligning to TRBD1. The CDR3 has 15 residues. Germline CDR1 is KGHDR and CDR2 is SFDVKD. V was pared by 7 bases and J by 6 bases, with 8 bases of the junction left unmatched. CDR3 in DNA: TGTGCCACCAGCCGCGGGACAGGGGTGGTTCAGCCCCAGCATTTT. Translation: CATSRGTGVVQPQHF.

This clonotype occurred a few times. This chain connects TRBV6-1 to TRBJ2-3; TRBD2 might be the D (6 bases). The CDR3 loop spans 15 amino acids. The germline CDR1 and CDR2 sequences are MNHNS and SASEGT. The germline V and J ends were trimmed by 4 bases and 0 bases, with 11 bases remaining between them. CDR3 residues: CASSGPGLSTDTQYF. The CDR3 DNA reads TGTGCCAGCAGTGGACCGGGACTGAGCACAGATACGCAGTATTTT.

The chain couples TRBV6-1 to TRBJ1-4; tentative D call: TRBD1 (6 bases). Trimming took off 10 bases at V and 4 bases at J, with 16 bases between the two ends. The CDR3 has 14 amino acids. Germline loops: CDR1 MNHNS, CDR2 SASEGT. The DNA for the CDR3 is TGTGCCACTAAGCGACAGGCACTTAATGAAAAACTGTTTTTT. This translates into CATKRQALNEKLFF.

In its sample, this clonotype was seen many times. The chain recombines TRBV11-2 with TRBJ2-7; TRBD1 aligns across 8 bases. Germline CDR1 reads SGHAT; CDR2 reads FQNNGV. This CDR3 is built from 13 residues. V was pared by 5 bases and J by 3 bases, with 3 bases of the junction left unmatched. CDR3 nucleotide sequence: TGTGCCAGCAGCAGGGACAGGAACTACGAGCAGTACTTC. Translating it yields CASSRDRNYEQYF.

V gene TRBV21-1 combines with J gene TRBJ2-7. TRBV21-1 is described as a pseudogene. CDR3 length: 16 amino acids. In DNA, the CDR3 is TGTGCCAGCCTCAAGAAGGAACTACCCAAAAACTACGAGCAGTACTTC. Its protein product is CASLKKELPKNYEQYF.

This clonotype showed up just a few times. This chain joins TRBV13 and TRBJ2-3; 13 bases are shared with TRBD2. The junction had 7 bases not matched to a gene; V was cut back by 5 bases and J by 5 bases. The CDR3 extends over 16 amino acids. Germline V CDR1 and CDR2: PRHDT, FYEKMQ (reference sequence). The CDR3 is CASSHRLAGGIDTQYF. In DNA form, the CDR3 reads TGTGCCAGCAGCCATCGACTAGCGGGAGGAATAGATACGCAGTATTTT. Complete variable domain (other parts from reference TRBV13 and TRBJ2-3): AAGVIQSPRHLIKEKRETATLKCYPIPRHDTVYWYQQGPGQDPQFLISFYEKMQSDKGSIPDRFSAQQFSDYHSELNMSSLELGDSALYFCASSHRLAGGIDTQYFGPGTRLTVL.